Below, 27 T cell receptor beta chains from the same sample are listed, as sequenced in a study of blood T cell repertoires in COVID-19. Data came from immunoSEQ multiplex PCR; TCRdb stores just in-frame clones and leaves some out. The data show 45,000 to 50,000 clones, 70% to 90% seen once. Sequencing was performed on peripheral blood. The receptor set was obtained from a human donor in a cohort sampled during active COVID-19.

The chain links TRBV7-8 to TRBJ1-1; the D is unclear. Trimming removed 1 base from V and 5 bases from J, with 14 bases in between. This CDR3 spans 15 amino acids. Germline-derived CDR1 and CDR2 are SGHVS and FQNEAQ. CDR3 nucleotide sequence: TGTGCCAGCAGCTTAGATGGCAGCCCAGGAACTGAAGCTTTCTTT. It encodes CASSLDGSPGTEAFF.

The sample holds one count of this clone. The V gene is TRBV12-3 or TRBV12-4, the J gene TRBJ1-2; TRBD1 is a possible D gene (6 bases). V gave up 7 bases and J gave up 4 bases, with 13 bases separating them. This CDR3 has 13 residues. The CDR3 nucleotides read TGTGCCAGCAACACGGACAGCGCCTATGGCTACACCTTC. Protein: CASNTDSAYGYTF.

The rearrangement joins TRBV11-3 to TRBJ1-1; weak D call: TRBD1 (5 bases). Trimming took 1 base from V and 4 from J, leaving 7 bases between them. The CDR3 sequence is 13 residues long. CDR1 and CDR2 from the germline V gene are SGHNT and YENEEA. The CDR3 DNA reads TGTGCCAGCAGCTTAGCGGGGGTCACTGAAGCTTTCTTT. Protein product: CASSLAGVTEAFF.

This clone has a single count. V usage is TRBV18 and J usage is TRBJ2-7; 10 bases map to TRBD1. There are 15 residues in the CDR3. V lost 6 bases, J lost 4 bases, and 9 bases stayed unmatched. Germline V gene sequence: CDR1 KGHSH, CDR2 LQKENI. The CDR3 nucleotides read TGTGCCAGCTCGCGCCGGGACAGGGGTTATTACGAGCAGTACTTC. It is translated as CASSRRDRGYYEQYF.

The chain has TRBV7-8 and TRBJ2-2, with D uncertain. Trimming removed 4 bases from V and 3 bases from J, with 12 bases in between. This CDR3 region has 15 residues. The germline CDR1 and CDR2 sequences are SGHVS and FQNEAQ. The DNA for the CDR3 is TGTGCCAGCAGCTCGAGGTTGGGTGACACCGGGGAGCTGTTTTTT. Translated: CASSSRLGDTGELFF.

This clone was counted a few times. The rearrangement joins TRBV18 to TRBJ1-4; weak D call: TRBD1 (5 bases). V shed 4 bases and J shed 4 bases, with 16 bases lying between them. Germline values: CDR1 KGHSH, CDR2 LQKENI. The CDR3 contains 16 residues. CDR3 sequence: CASSRGDQGDNEKLFF. DNA for the CDR3: TGTGCCAGCTCACGCGGCGACCAGGGTGATAATGAAAAACTGTTTTTT.

DNA for the CDR3: TGTGCCAGCAGCCCTGCCCCTCTAAGCTCTGGAAACACCATATATTTT. Its translation is CASSPAPLSSGNTIYF. The chain couples TRBV7-2 to TRBJ1-3; no definite D call. Per germline, CDR1 SGHTA and CDR2 FQGNSA. CDR3 length: 16 residues. V gave up 5 bases and J gave up 0 bases, with 14 bases separating them.

This clone was observed a single time. The chain combines TRBV27 with TRBJ2-4, with 8 bases identical to TRBD2. The V and J ends lost 5 bases and 1 base, in that order; junction bases with no gene match: 1. The germline CDR1 and CDR2 sequences are MNHEY and SMNVEV (reference sequence). CDR3 length equals 14 residues. The CDR3 DNA reads TGTGCCAGCAGTCGCGGGGGGGCCAAAAACATTCAGTACTTC. Translation: CASSRGGAKNIQYF.

The J gene is TRBJ2-1, the V gene TRBV20-1; D is perhaps TRBD2 (6 bases). Germline V gene lookup returns CDR1 DFQATT and CDR2 SNEGSKA (reference sequence). V was clipped by 3 bases and J by 3 bases, with 12 bases between them. CDR3 length: 14 residues. This chain's CDR3 is CSASRGGVYNEQFF. The CDR3 DNA reads as TGCAGTGCTAGTAGGGGCGGGGTCTACAATGAGCAGTTCTTC.

This clone was seen a single time. The chain links TRBV2 to TRBJ1-2; 7 bases are shared with TRBD1. Per germline, CDR1 SNHLY and CDR2 FYNNEI. J was trimmed by 4 bases and V by 8 bases; bases with no gene match: 4. The CDR3 has 12 amino acids. As DNA, the CDR3 is TGTGCCAGCTTCGACAGGGTCTATGGCTACACCTTC. Translating gives CASFDRVYGYTF.

The chain links TRBV7-3 to TRBJ1-1, with a possible D match to TRBD1 (5 bases). CDR1 is SGHTA, CDR2 FQGTGA, per germline. V lost 4 bases to trimming and J lost 2 bases, with 8 bases between them. The CDR3 runs 13 residues. CDR3 in DNA: TGTGCCAGCAGCTGGACAACTAACACTGAAGCTTTCTTT. It codes for CASSWTTNTEAFF.

V is TRBV5-4 and J is TRBJ2-1, with TRBD2 matching over 11 bases. The CDR3 is 16 amino acids. The V gene's germline CDR1 is SGHNT and CDR2 YYREEE (reference sequence). V lost 2 bases and J lost 7; bases outside the gene matches: 8. The CDR3 loop is CASSFLLAGVRNEQFF. DNA of the CDR3: TGTGCCAGCAGCTTCCTACTAGCGGGGGTGAGGAATGAGCAGTTCTTC.

V and J are TRBV5-4 and TRBJ2-2, with a weak D call TRBD2 (7 bases). The V and J ends lost 2 bases and 0 bases respectively, with 11 bases between them. Per the germline V gene, CDR1 is SGHNT and CDR2 is YYREEE (reference sequence). This CDR3 is built from 16 residues. CDR3 protein: CASSFRGGANTGELFF. In nucleotides, the CDR3 is TGTGCCAGCAGCTTCAGGGGAGGGGCGAACACCGGGGAGCTGTTTTTT.

This clone was seen a few times. The chain couples TRBV28 to TRBJ2-3, with 9 bases aligning to TRBD2. CDR1 and CDR2 (germline): MDHEN, SYDVKM. V lost 3 bases, J lost 3 bases, and 7 bases stayed unmatched. This CDR3 has 16 residues. CDR3 in amino acids: CASSLSSGGFTDTQYF. CDR3 coding DNA: TGTGCCAGCAGTTTGAGTAGCGGGGGATTTACAGATACGCAGTATTTT.

V usage is TRBV19 and J usage is TRBJ1-6, with 7 bases aligning to TRBD1. V shed 7 bases, J shed 7 bases, and the junction held 7 bases outside the gene matches. Germline CDR1 LNHDA, CDR2 SQIVND (reference sequence). The CDR3 covers 14 residues. The CDR3 region has the DNA TGTGCCAGTACCATGGGACAGATGAATTCACCCCTCCACTTT. It translates to CASTMGQMNSPLHF.

The V call is TRBV11-1, the J call TRBJ1-6, with D tentatively TRBD1 (6 bases). Trimming stripped 5 bases from V and 9 bases from J, with 14 bases between. The CDR3 runs 14 residues. CDR1 and CDR2 from the germline V gene are SGHAT and FQDESV (reference sequence). CDR3 sequence (DNA): TGTGCCAGCAGCCGCAGGGGAAACTCTTCACCCCTCCACTTT. Translated: CASSRRGNSSPLHF.

This clone occurred a few times. The J gene is TRBJ1-2, the V gene TRBV6-5; weak D call: TRBD1 (5 bases). The CDR3 covers 13 residues. The ends were cut back, 10 bases at V and 5 bases at J, with 17 bases in the middle. Germline CDR1 and CDR2: MNHEY and SVGAGI. The CDR3 spells CATRRTPLYGYTF. The CDR3 DNA reads as TGTGCCACTCGGCGGACACCACTTTATGGCTACACCTTC.

V is TRBV9 and J is TRBJ2-1; tentatively, D is TRBD2 (6 bases). In germline, CDR1 is SGDLS, CDR2 YYNGEE. Trimming took off 0 bases at V and 6 bases at J, with 10 bases between the two ends. The CDR3 is made up of 14 amino acids. The CDR3 loop reads CASSVGGDGNEQFF. CDR3 bases: TGTGCCAGCAGCGTAGGCGGGGACGGCAATGAGCAGTTCTTC.

To note about this clone: Other DNA sequences of this sample code for an identical CDR3. This chain links TRBV2 with TRBJ1-5; 12 bases are a match to TRBD1. CDR1 SNHLY and CDR2 FYNNEI come from the germline V gene. The V segment lost 3 bases and the J segment 7 bases; nucleotides outside the gene matches: 7. This CDR3 has 16 residues. Here the CDR3 DNA reads TGTGCCAGCAGTGACGGGACAGGGGGCGGGGGGCAGCCCCAGCATTTT. Translation gives CASSDGTGGGGQPQHF.

J is TRBJ2-1 and V is TRBV27; TRBD2 aligns across 16 bases. Trimming at V came to 5 bases and at J to 4 bases, leaving 8 bases not matched to a gene. The CDR3 extends over 18 amino acids. CDR1 MNHEY and CDR2 SMNVEV come from the germline V gene (reference sequence). This CDR3 reads CASSPGLAGGPWYNEQFF. CDR3 nucleotides: TGTGCCAGCAGTCCGGGACTAGCGGGGGGGCCCTGGTACAATGAGCAGTTCTTC.

V usage is TRBV2 and J usage is TRBJ1-5; tentative D call: TRBD1 (5 bases). Trimming left V 7 bases short and J 0 bases short, with 10 bases between. The length of the CDR3 is 14 residues. Germline V gene lookup returns CDR1 SNHLY and CDR2 FYNNEI. CDR3 protein: CASKPGNSNQPQHF. The CDR3 DNA follows: TGTGCCAGCAAGCCAGGGAATAGCAATCAGCCCCAGCATTTT. Looking up the rest from reference TRBV2 and TRBJ1-5 gives the full variable domain: EPEVTQTPSHQVTQMGQEVILRCVPISNHLYFYWYRQILGQKVEFLVSFYNNEISEKSEIFDDQFSVERPDGSNFTLKIRSTKLEDSAMYFCASKPGNSNQPQHFGDGTRLSIL.

V and J are TRBV19 and TRBJ2-1; 14 bases are shared with TRBD2. V gave up 5 bases and J gave up 3 bases; unmatched junction bases: 6. Germline CDR1 and CDR2: LNHDA and SQIVND (reference sequence). CDR3 length: 17 amino acids. CDR3 in amino acids: CASSPTGLAGGYNEQFF. CDR3 DNA: TGTGCCAGTAGTCCCACCGGACTAGCGGGGGGCTACAATGAGCAGTTCTTC. Full variable domain (missing parts from reference TRBV19 and TRBJ2-1): DGGITQSPKYLFRKEGQNVTLSCEQNLNHDAMYWYRQDPGQGLRLIYYSQIVNDFQKGDIAEGYSVSREKKESFPLTVTSAQKNPTAFYLCASSPTGLAGGYNEQFFGPGTRLTVL.

The chain has TRBV9 and TRBJ2-2; tentative D call: TRBD1 (5 bases). The CDR3 runs to 14 residues. V lost 2 bases to trimming and J lost 1 base, with 6 bases between them. CDR1 is SGDLS, CDR2 YYNGEE, per germline. The chain's CDR3 is CASSVTVNTGELFF. Written as DNA, the CDR3 is TGTGCCAGCAGCGTGACAGTGAACACCGGGGAGCTGTTTTTT.

This clone is medium-sized by share. The genes are TRBV11-2 and TRBJ2-3; D is perhaps TRBD2 (6 bases). The length of the CDR3 is 15 residues. Trimming stripped 5 bases from V and 5 bases from J, with 17 bases between. The germline V gene encodes CDR1 SGHAT and CDR2 FQNNGV. Here the CDR3 DNA reads TGTGCCAGCAGCCTGCTGGAGGGAAATGGAGATACGCAGTATTTT. It is translated as CASSLLEGNGDTQYF. Full variable domain (outside the CDR3, taken from reference TRBV11-2 and TRBJ2-3): EAGVAQSPRYKIIEKRQSVAFWCNPISGHATLYWYQQILGQGPKLLIQFQNNGVVDDSQLPKDRFSAERLKGVDSTLKIQPAKLEDSAVYLCASSLLEGNGDTQYFGPGTRLTVL.

The chain recombines TRBV5-1 with TRBJ1-1; 7 bases are a match to TRBD1. The CDR3 is 17 residues long. Germline values: CDR1 SGHRS, CDR2 YFSETQ. V shed 4 bases and J 0 bases; nucleotides not matched to a gene: 12. DNA for the CDR3: TGCGCCAGCAGCCGCACGGGACAGTCTTCCATGAACACTGAAGCTTTCTTT. It yields the protein CASSRTGQSSMNTEAFF.

The rearrangement uses TRBV6-1 and TRBJ2-5; TRBD2 agrees at 11 bases. The V and J ends lost 4 bases and 5 bases, in that order; junction bases with no gene match: 9. Germline V gene sequence: CDR1 MNHNS, CDR2 SASEGT. This CDR3 has 16 amino acids. The DNA for the CDR3 is TGTGCCAGCAGTGTAGTATTAGCGGGGGGGCTGGAGACCCAGTACTTC. It yields the protein CASSVVLAGGLETQYF.

The chain has TRBV4-1 and TRBJ2-7; D call uncertain. The V gene's germline CDR1 is MGHRA and CDR2 YSYEKL. Trimming took off 4 bases at V and 2 bases at J, with 6 bases between the two ends. The CDR3 consists of 12 residues. CDR3 bases: TGCGCCAGCAGCCCCAACACCTACGAGCAGTACTTC. It encodes CASSPNTYEQYF.